This TCR beta chain was documented in a study of blood T cells in healthy people across ages (dated by TCRdb to 2015 to 2017). With respect to the entire study: Template switching captured roughly one uniquely barcoded TCR beta cDNA molecule per two T cells in model experiments. Two additional independent replicas of 1 million unique cDNA reads from the same blood draw were analyzed for two donors (one aged 18 to 30 and one aged 80 or older). To avoid experimental bias, donors of different ages were spread randomly across the sequencing lanes. The study measured age-related changes in TCR beta repertoire diversity using deep sequencing normalized with unique cDNA molecular identifiers. Donors were grouped into four age groups: young (average roughly 16 years), middle-aged (39), aged (roughly 67) and long-lived (roughly 80). The paper's findings and limits, for the study overall: As age increased, observed TCR beta diversity per million T cells dropped in a roughly linear way, and a significant reduction was already evident by age about 36. Since profiling was done on bulk unsorted PBMCs, naive and antigen-experienced compartments could not be conclusively compared. Estimates of total diversity based on one million sequenced T cells were regarded as lower bounds and as underestimates. The long-lived group showed more naive CD4+ T cells, fewer expanded clones and increased TCR diversity than the aged group, suggesting age selection. Donor CMV infection status was unknown, potentially confounding age-related changes in expanded clonotypes. There was a strong correlation between observed TCR beta diversity and the percentage of naive T cells measured by flow cytometry.

Donors were under 40 systemically healthy Caucasian individuals from Russia aged 6 to 90 years. Each donor gave about 9.2 milliliters of peripheral blood, drawn into EDTA-treated Vacutainer tubes. Ficoll-Paque density-gradient centrifugation was used to isolate PBMCs, with at least 7 million obtained per sample. Trizol reagent was used to extract total RNA from the PBMCs, yielding at least 5 micrograms per sample. The percentages of naive CD45RAhigh/CD27high T cells were determined by flow cytometry on a PBMC aliquot from every donor. A remark on this clonotype: The target of this receptor is not known. No base quality values were provided; no much bigger clone lies one nucleotide off.

The library was generated by 5' RACE. The instrument given in TCRdb is Illumina HiSeq 2500. A second PCR of roughly 6 to 11 cycles was performed with a sample-barcoded 5' primer and a J-beta primer mix. Each TCR beta cDNA molecule received a unique molecular identifier from a template-switch 5' adaptor carrying 12 random nucleotides. Each sample yielded at least 2.5 million CDR3-containing paired-end reads. First-strand cDNA was synthesized from all RNA with the Mint cDNA synthesis kit, primed by a TRBC-specific oligonucleotide. After uracil-DNA glycosylase treatment, a first 18-cycle PCR used universal primers M1SS and BC2_uni_R on all cDNA. The study's processing was this. For normalization, 1 million high-quality reads, each with a distinct molecular identifier, were randomly selected from each sample. Reads with shared molecular identifiers were discarded instead of being binned into consensus sequences. MiTCR, run with a Q25 quality threshold and the strictest error-elimination algorithm, handled CDR3 identification, clonotype clustering and error correction. Lower-bound total TCR beta diversity was estimated with a nonparametric unseen species model using Euler transformation. TCRdb ran its own pipeline on the public reads, namely fastp trimming at Q25 and MiXCR clone calling, and kept in-frame beta chains. One record per CDR3 amino acid sequence lists the most common genes and DNA. The V and J calls and clone size come from TCRdb's table, not from the authors' own analysis. Counted in this sample were 950,000 to 1,200,000 distinct CDR3 sequences; around two fifths of them appeared once. The ten largest make up around 14% of the sample.

From V the trimming removes 5 bases and from J it removes 3 bases, while the gene matches leave 5 bases of the junction unaccounted for. From cysteine to phenylalanine, the CDR3 is 14 amino acids long. Left in the record is the CDR3 DNA by itself, 42 bases read in frame from the first base. Based on the germline V gene, the CDR1 and CDR2 sequences are SGHTA and FQGNSA. The sequence was obtained from a man in his late teens or twenties in good health. Sequencing was performed on blood. Here the chain combines TRBV7-2 and TRBJ2-3, and TRBD2 aligns with 7 junction nucleotides. The bases are TGTGCCAGCAGCGTGGGACTAAAGACAGATACGCAGTATTTT. Translated, it reads CASSVGLKTDTQYF.